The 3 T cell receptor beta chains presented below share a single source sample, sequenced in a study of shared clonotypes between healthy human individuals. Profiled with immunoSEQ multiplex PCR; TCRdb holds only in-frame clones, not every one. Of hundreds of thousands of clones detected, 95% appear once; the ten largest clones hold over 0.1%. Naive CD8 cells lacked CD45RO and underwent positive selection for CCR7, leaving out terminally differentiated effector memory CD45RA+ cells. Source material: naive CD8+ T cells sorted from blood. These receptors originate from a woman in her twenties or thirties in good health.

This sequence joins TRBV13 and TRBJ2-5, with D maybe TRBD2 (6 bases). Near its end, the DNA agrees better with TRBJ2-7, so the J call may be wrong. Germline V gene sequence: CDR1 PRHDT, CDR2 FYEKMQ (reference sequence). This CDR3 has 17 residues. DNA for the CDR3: TGTGCCAGCAGCCATCCAGAGGGCGGGACCCTAACCCACGAGCAGTACTTC. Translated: CASSHPEGGTLTHEQYF.

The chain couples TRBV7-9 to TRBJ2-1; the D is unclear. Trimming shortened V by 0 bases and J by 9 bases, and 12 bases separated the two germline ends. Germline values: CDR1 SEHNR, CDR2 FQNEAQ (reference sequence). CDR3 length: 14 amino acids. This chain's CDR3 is CASSLAGGLGEQFF. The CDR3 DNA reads TGTGCCAGCAGCTTAGCGGGTGGCCTGGGTGAGCAGTTCTTC.

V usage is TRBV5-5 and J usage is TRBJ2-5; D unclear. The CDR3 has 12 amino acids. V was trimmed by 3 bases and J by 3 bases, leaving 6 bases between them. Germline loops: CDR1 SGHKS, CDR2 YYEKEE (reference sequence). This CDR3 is CASSSPEETQYF. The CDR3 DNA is TGTGCCAGCAGCTCTCCGGAAGAGACCCAGTACTTC.